One and the same sample provided the 26 T cell receptor beta chains below, sequenced in a study of CD8 T cells in Susac syndrome. Reverse transcription used about 0.45 to 1 ug RNA and random hexamers. TCRdb used MiXCR to reprocess the immunoSEQ multiplex PCR reads, holding one entry per CDR3 protein. Among around 280,000 distinct CDR3 sequences listed, approximately 84% were seen once. What was sequenced was CD8+ T cells from PBMCs. Receptors were obtained from a human donor with multiple sclerosis.

V usage is TRBV28 and J usage is TRBJ1-1; TRBD1 matches 9 bases. CDR3 length: 16 residues. Germline V gene lookup returns CDR1 MDHEN and CDR2 SYDVKM. V shed 3 bases and J 6 bases; nucleotides not matched to a gene: 11. Here the CDR3 DNA reads TGTGCCAGCAGTTTCATTCCGGGACAGGGTTTGTCTGAAGCTTTCTTT. This translates into CASSFIPGQGLSEAFF.

The chain combines TRBV24-1 with TRBJ2-5; perhaps TRBD1 as D (6 bases). CDR1 is KGHDR and CDR2 is SFDVKD in the germline V gene. The CDR3 has 14 amino acids. Deletions cut 7 bases from V and 2 bases from J, with 13 bases between. The CDR3 is CATSPTGTQETQYF. As DNA, the CDR3 is TGTGCCACCAGCCCGACCGGGACACAAGAGACCCAGTACTTC.

The chain carries TRBV13 and TRBJ1-1, with D uncertain. Germline V gene lookup returns CDR1 PRHDT and CDR2 FYEKMQ (reference sequence). The CDR3 length is 14 residues. V was clipped by 5 bases and J by 1 base, with 11 bases between them. The CDR3 DNA is TGTGCCAGCAGCCCGCCCCCAGGGAACACTGAAGCTTTCTTT. Amino acid sequence: CASSPPPGNTEAFF.

This clonotype has only a few counts. Sequence at one end of the junction differs from germline and may be a read error. CDR3: CASSFGQGNAEAFF. The CDR3 bases are TGTGCCAGCAGCTTCGGACAGGGGAACGCTGAAGCTTTCTTT. This chain links TRBV11-2 with TRBJ1-1; TRBD1 agrees at 9 bases. Germline assignment: CDR1 SGHAT and CDR2 FQNNGV. The CDR3 runs 14 residues.

The chain joins TRBV7-6 to TRBJ2-5, with 13 bases that match TRBD2. Trimming removed 5 bases from V and 5 bases from J; junction bases left unmatched: 8. Per germline, CDR1 SGHVS and CDR2 FNYEAQ. This CDR3 spans 16 amino acids. The CDR3 sequence is CASSLTSGRARETQYF. As DNA, the CDR3 is TGTGCCAGCAGCCTAACTAGCGGGAGGGCCCGGGAGACCCAGTACTTC.

The chain joins TRBV5-6 to TRBJ1-1; TRBD1 matches 8 bases. This CDR3 has 12 amino acids. Germline V lookup: CDR1 SGHDT, CDR2 YYEEEE. With 4 bases clipped from V and 9 bases from J, the junction kept 5 bases outside the gene matches. The CDR3 DNA follows: TGTGCCAGCAGCCTGGGGACAGGAAAAGCTTTCTTT. Translated, it gives CASSLGTGKAFF.

The rearrangement joins TRBV6-1 to TRBJ1-1; D uncertain. The CDR3 contains 13 residues. Trimming left V 2 bases short and J 3 bases short, with 7 bases between. The germline gives CDR1 MNHNS, CDR2 SASEGT. The CDR3 DNA follows: TGTGCCAGCAGTGAACTCAGAGACACTGAAGCTTTCTTT. This gives the protein CASSELRDTEAFF.

This sequence joins TRBV7-9 and TRBJ2-1; 8 bases line up with TRBD2. V trimming: 5 bases; J trimming: 4 bases; junction bases outside the gene matches: 10. The CDR3 is 16 amino acids. Per germline, CDR1 SEHNR and CDR2 FQNEAQ (reference sequence). The CDR3 loop is CASSPRAGTSYNEQFF. DNA for the CDR3: TGTGCCAGCAGCCCACGGGCCGGGACTAGTTACAATGAGCAGTTCTTC.

This chain links TRBV7-9 with TRBJ2-1; D might be TRBD2 (6 bases). This CDR3 spans 15 amino acids. Germline loops: CDR1 SEHNR, CDR2 FQNEAQ (reference sequence). V gave up 5 bases and J gave up 5 bases, with 16 bases separating them. CDR3 protein: CASSPVRAGHNEQFF. The CDR3 DNA follows: TGTGCCAGCAGCCCAGTCAGAGCGGGCCACAATGAGCAGTTCTTC.

The chain's CDR3 is CASSSAGRNTEAFF. The CDR3 bases are TGTGCCAGCAGTTCCGCCGGGCGGAACACTGAAGCTTTCTTT. The V gene is TRBV27, the J gene TRBJ1-1, with D unresolved. Between the trimmed V and J ends, which lost 4 bases and 1 base, there was a span of 10 bases. Germline CDR1 is MNHEY and CDR2 is SMNVEV (reference sequence). The CDR3 is 14 amino acids.

The chain is built from TRBV7-9 and TRBJ2-7; 9 bases match TRBD1. V trimming: 5 bases; J trimming: 7 bases; junction bases outside the gene matches: 6. Germline CDR1 and CDR2: SEHNR and FQNEAQ (reference sequence). The length of the CDR3 is 13 residues. CDR3 in amino acids: CASSTQGAREQYF. CDR3 coding DNA: TGTGCCAGCAGCACACAGGGGGCGCGGGAGCAGTACTTC.

This chain connects TRBV28 to TRBJ2-3; TRBD2 is a possible D gene (5 bases). The CDR3 is made up of 13 amino acids. V was trimmed by 5 bases and J by 7 bases, leaving 13 bases between them. Germline V lookup: CDR1 MDHEN, CDR2 SYDVKM. The CDR3 loop reads CASSLKAAYTQYF. CDR3 coding DNA: TGTGCCAGCAGTCTCAAAGCGGCCTATACGCAGTATTTT.

A remark on this clonotype: The conserved phenylalanine or tryptophan normally closing the CDR3 is absent here, so this likely arose from a read error. The CDR3 coding sequence is TGTGCCAGCAGAGCCAAGGAGACGACTAATGAAAAACTGTTTCTT. It codes for CASRAKETTNEKLFL. The rearrangement uses TRBV2 and TRBJ1-4; D is undetermined. The CDR3 covers 15 residues. V lost 6 bases and J 2 bases, leaving 13 bases between the germline ends. Germline V gives CDR1 SNHLY, CDR2 FYNNEI.

The V call is TRBV12-3 or TRBV12-4, the J call TRBJ1-2; D uncertain. Trimming removed 1 base at V and 7 bases at J, with 7 bases between. This CDR3 has 12 amino acids. DNA for the CDR3: TGTGCCAGCAGTTTAGATGCCTCTGGCTACACCTTC. It translates to CASSLDASGYTF.

The chain carries TRBV11-2 and TRBJ2-2, with 10 bases fitting TRBD2. CDR3 length equals 20 residues. Germline CDR1 is SGHAT and CDR2 is FQNNGV. J was trimmed by 5 bases and V by 2 bases; bases with no gene match: 17. The DNA of the CDR3 is TGTGCCAGCAGCTTACATCCCCCACTCGCTAGCGGGGGTGGGACCGGGGAGCTGTTTTTT. It yields the protein CASSLHPPLASGGGTGELFF.

J is TRBJ2-5 and V is TRBV27; D possibly corresponds to TRBD1 (6 bases). This CDR3 is 19 amino acids long. V was pared by 1 base and J by 0 bases, with 21 bases between. CDR1 and CDR2 (germline): MNHEY, SMNVEV (reference sequence). The CDR3 protein is CASSLWVPTGMTDQETQYF. The CDR3 nucleotides are TGTGCCAGCAGTTTATGGGTCCCAACAGGGATGACCGACCAAGAGACCCAGTACTTC.

Concerning this clonotype itself: One end of the junction is discordant with germline, which a read error may explain. The chain carries TRBV27 and TRBJ2-2, with a weak D call TRBD2 (5 bases). From germline, CDR1 is MNHEY and CDR2 SMNVEV (reference sequence). CDR3 length equals 12 residues. CDR3 bases: TGTGCCAGCAGTTTCTTGCCCGGGGAACTGTTTTTT. This gives the protein CASSFLPGELFF.

This clonotype was counted a single time. The rearrangement uses TRBV7-9 and TRBJ2-7; D may be TRBD2 (6 bases). Trimming stripped 5 bases from V and 2 bases from J, with 10 bases between. The CDR3 contains 13 residues. The germline V gene encodes CDR1 SEHNR and CDR2 FQNEAQ (reference sequence). CDR3 coding DNA: TGTGCCAGCAGCGGGGTAGCGGCCTACGAGCAGTACTTC. It is translated as CASSGVAAYEQYF.

V usage is TRBV18 and J usage is TRBJ1-1; D perhaps matches TRBD1 (5 bases). The germline V and J ends were trimmed by 2 bases and 0 bases, with 13 bases remaining between them. The CDR3 consists of 16 residues. In germline, CDR1 is KGHSH, CDR2 LQKENI. CDR3 loop: CASSPTKGALNTEAFF. Here the CDR3 DNA reads TGTGCCAGCTCACCAACCAAAGGGGCCTTGAACACTGAAGCTTTCTTT.

The chain combines TRBV7-3 with TRBJ2-3; D possibly corresponds to TRBD2 (6 bases). The CDR3 has 16 amino acids. Germline values: CDR1 SGHTA, CDR2 FQGTGA. V dropped 5 bases and J dropped 5 bases, with 20 bases sitting between them. CDR3 residues: CASSRRGTGVQDTQYF. CDR3 coding DNA: TGTGCCAGCAGCCGGAGGGGTACGGGAGTACAAGATACGCAGTATTTT.

The J gene is TRBJ1-1, the V gene TRBV2; D perhaps matches TRBD1 (5 bases). Germline V gene sequence: CDR1 SNHLY, CDR2 FYNNEI. The CDR3 contains 13 residues. Trimming pared 9 bases from V and 0 bases from J, leaving 11 bases between. The chain's CDR3 is CARRGRLNTEAFF. Written as DNA, the CDR3 is TGTGCCAGAAGGGGCAGGTTGAACACTGAAGCTTTCTTT.

The chain uses TRBV19 and TRBJ1-1; no definite D call. This CDR3 spans 13 amino acids. Germline CDR1 and CDR2: LNHDA and SQIVND (reference sequence). Trimming removed 1 base from V and 1 base from J, with 4 bases in between. CDR3 residues: CASSIVENTEAFF. DNA for the CDR3: TGTGCCAGTAGTATAGTTGAGAACACTGAAGCTTTCTTT.

This clonotype showed up just a few times. This chain uses TRBV7-6 with TRBJ2-1; D assignment may be TRBD1 or TRBD2 (5 bases each). Deletions cut 6 bases from V and 5 bases from J, with 17 bases between. The CDR3 has 15 residues. Germline CDR1 SGHVS, CDR2 FNYEAQ. The DNA for the CDR3 is TGTGCCAGCAGGATAACCACCGGGACCGACAATGAGCAGTTCTTC. Its protein is CASRITTGTDNEQFF.

The chain recombines TRBV12-3 or TRBV12-4 with TRBJ2-1, with 7 nucleotides matching TRBD2. V lost 6 bases to trimming and J lost 8 bases; unmatched junction nucleotides: 16. The CDR3 covers 16 residues. The CDR3 DNA reads TGTGCCAGCAGGTCACCGTCGGGAGGCGGCACACATGAGCAGTTCTTC. Protein: CASRSPSGGGTHEQFF.

The chain links TRBV29-1 to TRBJ2-3; TRBD1 matches 8 bases. The CDR3 loop spans 12 amino acids. CDR1 and CDR2 (germline): SQVTM, ANQGSEA. J was trimmed by 7 bases and V by 7 bases; bases with no gene match: 7. The CDR3 region has the DNA TGCAGCGCCCCGGACAGGGAAAATACGCAGTATTTT. This translates into CSAPDRENTQYF.

This chain connects TRBV20-1 to TRBJ1-5, with 7 bases identical to TRBD1. Germline-derived CDR1 and CDR2 are DFQATT and SNEGSKA (reference sequence). This CDR3 is built from 15 residues. V dropped 8 bases and J dropped 3; count of bases not matched to a gene: 13. CDR3 nucleotide sequence: TGCAGTATCTACCTGGGGACAGAAGACAATCAGCCCCAGCATTTT. Amino acid sequence: CSIYLGTEDNQPQHF.